The TCR beta chain under discussion was sequenced for a study of lymphopenia after photon versus proton radiotherapy. Findings and caveats of the study: Photon-treated patients lost naive T cells and TCR diversity; proton-treated stayed stable. In patients who died, overall survival fell as post-nadir TCR diversity dropped more. Survival link was tested only in deceased patients; proton benefit remains a possibility. Oligoclonal CD8+ Temra expansion after nadir drove photon patients' diversity drop.

Details on this clone: Its specificity is unknown.

The CDR3 totals 13 residues. Trimming at V came to 5 bases and at J to 6 bases, leaving 4 bases not matched to a gene. The V gene's germline CDR1 is SEHNR and CDR2 FQNEAQ (reference sequence). Method: immunoSEQ multiplex PCR; TCRdb's copy keeps in-frame clones and lacks some. The sample comprises 89,000 or so clones, approximately 82% of which are singletons, and over 1.3% rests with the top ten. The sequencing here drew on peripheral blood, taken from a patient treated with proton-based radiotherapy. The receptor comes from a man between 60 and 75 years old with pancreatic cancer. The genes are TRBV7-9 and TRBJ1-2; 9 bases match TRBD1. The CDR3 DNA is TGTGCCAGCAGCCGGGGACAGGGTCATGGCTACACCTTC. It yields the protein CASSRGQGHGYTF.